The clone carrying this TCR beta chain was found many times. The data derive from a study of early T cells in non-severe SARS-CoV-2 infection. Attached unique molecular identifiers marked individual cDNA molecules. TCRdb itself ran the 5' RACE reads through MiXCR, one entry per CDR3 protein. This sample carries 55,000 to 65,000 distinct CDR3 sequences, less than 14% of them seen once, and the ten largest clones take 1.7%. CDR1 is LNHNV, CDR2 YYDKDF, per germline (reference sequence). J lost 1 base, V lost 0 bases, and 6 bases had no gene match. The CDR3 loop spans 17 amino acids. Sequenced sample: whole blood. The V call is TRBV15, the J call TRBJ2-3, with 8 positions matching TRBD2. This clonotype was obtained from an adult who was a healthcare worker with PCR-confirmed SARS-CoV-2 infection or an uninfected control (not recorded which). The CDR3 region has the DNA TGTGCCACCAGCAGAGATCGGGGGACTAGACGCACAGATACGCAGTATTTT. Protein sequence: CATSRDRGTRRTDTQYF.